This T cell receptor beta chain emerged from a study of OX40 agonist ivuxolimab in advanced cancers. Profiling relied on immunoSEQ multiplex PCR, and the TCRdb table lists in-frame clones only, not all of them. The sample shows 20,000 to 25,000 clones, approximately 80% of them seen only once. Remarks on this clone: Its antigen is not identified.

CDR1 and CDR2 (germline): MNHEY, SMNVEV (reference sequence). This CDR3 has 14 residues. Trimming stripped 2 bases from V and 5 bases from J, with 11 bases between. Study-level points and caveats: By week 6 at 0.1 to 3.0 mg/kg, blood CD4+ and CD8+ T cells had expanded clonally. Expanded clones belonging to CD8+ T cells outnumbered, on average, those of CD4+.

This sequence was found in an adult with an advanced solid tumor such as melanoma, head and neck, liver or kidney cancer. The V call is TRBV27, the J call TRBJ2-3, with D possibly being TRBD2 (7 bases). The sample consisted of CD4+ or CD8+ T cells sorted from blood, taken in a trial of the OX40 agonist ivuxolimab. This CDR3 is CASSLGGGRDTQYF. The CDR3 DNA sequence: TGTGCCAGCAGTTTAGGCGGGGGCCGAGATACGCAGTATTTT.